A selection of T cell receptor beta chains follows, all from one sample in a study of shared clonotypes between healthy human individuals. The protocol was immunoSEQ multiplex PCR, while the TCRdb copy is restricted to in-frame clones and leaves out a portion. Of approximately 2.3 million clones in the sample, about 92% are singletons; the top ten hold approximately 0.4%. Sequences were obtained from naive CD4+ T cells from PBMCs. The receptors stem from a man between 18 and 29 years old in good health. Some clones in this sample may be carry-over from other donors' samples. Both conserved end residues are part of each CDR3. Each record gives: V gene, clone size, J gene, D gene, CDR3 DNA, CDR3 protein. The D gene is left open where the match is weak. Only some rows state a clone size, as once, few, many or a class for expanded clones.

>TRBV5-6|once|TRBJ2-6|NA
TGTGCCAGCAGCTTTCTCCCCGGTCGTGGCTCTGGGGCCAACGTCCTGACTTTC
CASSFLPGRGSGANVLTF
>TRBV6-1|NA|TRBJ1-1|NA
TGTGCCAGCAAAGGAGAGGGAAATAGGAACACTGAAGCTTTCTTT
CASKGEGNRNTEAFF
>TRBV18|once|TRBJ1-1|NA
TGTGCCAGCTCACCAAGTGACACATCCTTGAGAACTGAAGCTTTCTTT
CASSPSDTSLRTEAFF
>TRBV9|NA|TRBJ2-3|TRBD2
TGTGCCAGCAGCGTAGCCCTAGCGGGAGGTTTGACAGATACGCAGTATTTT
CASSVALAGGLTDTQYF
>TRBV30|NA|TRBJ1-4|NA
TGTGCCTACAACCCCCCTGGGGTGGTTGGGGAAAAACTGTTTTTT
CAYNPPGVVGEKLFF
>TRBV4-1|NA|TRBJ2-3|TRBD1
TGCGCCAGCAGCCCATTTGGGACAGGGAGGATGGGGACAGATACGCAGTATTTT
CASSPFGTGRMGTDTQYF
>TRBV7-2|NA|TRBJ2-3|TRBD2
TGTGCCAGCAGCCCGCAAAAAACTAGCGGAGGCACAGATACGCAGTATTTT
CASSPQKTSGGTDTQYF
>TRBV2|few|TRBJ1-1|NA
TGTGCCAGCCTGGGGGGGAACACTGAAGCTTTCTTT
CASLGGNTEAFF
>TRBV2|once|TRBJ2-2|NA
TGTGCCAGCAGCCGCGGGACACTTGGGCCCGGGGAGCTGTTTTTT
CASSRGTLGPGELFF
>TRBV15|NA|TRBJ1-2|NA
TGTGCCACCCGAAATGGGGGAGAGAGACGGGCCAACAACTATGGCTACACCTTC
CATRNGGERRANNYGYTF
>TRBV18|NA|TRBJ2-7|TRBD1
TGTGCCAGCTCACCACCGACAGGGGGCAAGGACGAGCAGTACTTC
CASSPPTGGKDEQYF
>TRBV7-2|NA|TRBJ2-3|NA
TGTGCCAGCAGTGTCCCTACAGATACGCAGTATTTT
CASSVPTDTQYF
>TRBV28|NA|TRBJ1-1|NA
TGTGCCAGCAGAATACAACAGGGTAGGACTGAAGCTTTCTTT
CASRIQQGRTEAFF
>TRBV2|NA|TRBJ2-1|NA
TGTGCCAGCAATGGCCGCTCCTACAATGAGCAGTTCTTC
CASNGRSYNEQFF
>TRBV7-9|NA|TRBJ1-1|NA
TGTGCCAGCAGCCGACTGGGGGGGTTCATGAACACTGAAGCTTTCTTT
CASSRLGGFMNTEAFF
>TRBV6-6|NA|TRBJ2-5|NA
TGTGCCAGCAGTACCGCAGGGAGGGAGACCCAGTACTTC
CASSTAGRETQYF
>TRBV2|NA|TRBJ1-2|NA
TGTGCCAGCAGGCGGGAACAATGGGACTATGGCTACACCTTC
CASRREQWDYGYTF
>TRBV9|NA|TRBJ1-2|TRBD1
TGTGCCAGCAGCGGTCGGGACAGGAGATCTAACTATGGCTACACCTTC
CASSGRDRRSNYGYTF
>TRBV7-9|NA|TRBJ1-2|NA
TGTGCCAGCAGCTATGGACAAATCTATGGCTACACCTTC
CASSYGQIYGYTF
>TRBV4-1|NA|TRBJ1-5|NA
TGCGCCAGCAGCGAAGAATACAGGGTCGGCAATCAGCCCCAGCATTTT
CASSEEYRVGNQPQHF
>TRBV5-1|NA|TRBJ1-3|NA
TGCGCCAGCAGCTTGGTTGGGGATTCTGGAAACACCATATATTTT
CASSLVGDSGNTIYF
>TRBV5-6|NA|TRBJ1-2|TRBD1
TGTGCCAGCAGCCGGACAGGGAATGGCTACACCTTC
CASSRTGNGYTF
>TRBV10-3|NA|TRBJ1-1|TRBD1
TGTGCCATCAGTACAGGGGGTTCGGTGAACACTGAAGCTTTCTTT
CAISTGGSVNTEAFF
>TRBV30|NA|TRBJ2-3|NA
TGTGCCTGGACTGGTGCAGGGGCGCAGTATTTT
CAWTGAGAQYF
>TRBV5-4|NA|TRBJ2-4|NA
TGTGCCAGCAGCTTGGCAGGGTTGAGCGCCAAAAACATTCAGTACTTC
CASSLAGLSAKNIQYF
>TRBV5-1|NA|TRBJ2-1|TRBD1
TGCGCCAGCAGCAGGGGACAGGGGATTGGCAATGAGCAGTTCTTC
CASSRGQGIGNEQFF
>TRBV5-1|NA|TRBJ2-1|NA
TGCGCCAGCAGCCCCTCGGGTGGCTACAATGAGCAGTTCTTC
CASSPSGGYNEQFF
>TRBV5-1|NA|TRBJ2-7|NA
TGCGCCAGCAGCTTGGAGGTGGGCGAGCAGTACTTC
CASSLEVGEQYF
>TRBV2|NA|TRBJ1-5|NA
TGTGCCAGCAGTGAAAGAAAGAATCAGCCCCAGCATTTT
CASSERKNQPQHF
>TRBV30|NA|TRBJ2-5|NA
TGTGCCTGGAGTGTGGTCCAAGAGACCCAGTACTTC
CAWSVVQETQYF
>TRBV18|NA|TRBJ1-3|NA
TGTGCCAGCTCACCGACCGGGGTTCCTGGAAACACCATATATTTT
CASSPTGVPGNTIYF
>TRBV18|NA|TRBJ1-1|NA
TGTGCCAGCTCACAAATACGGGGGATGGACACTGAAGCTTTCTTT
CASSQIRGMDTEAFF
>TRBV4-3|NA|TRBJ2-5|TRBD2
TGCGCCAGCAGCCAAGAAGGTTCCGGGACTAATCTGTACTTC
CASSQEGSGTNLYF
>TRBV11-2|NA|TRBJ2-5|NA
TGTGCCAGCAGCTTAGATTGGATAGAAGAGACCCAGTACTTC
CASSLDWIEETQYF
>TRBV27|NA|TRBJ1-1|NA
TGTGCCAGCAGTTTATCGGTCAGGAACACTGAAGCTTTCTTT
CASSLSVRNTEAFF
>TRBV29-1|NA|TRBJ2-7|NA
TGCAGCGCCACGACGGCCTACGAGCAGTACTTC
CSATTAYEQYF
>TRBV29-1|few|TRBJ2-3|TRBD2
TGCAGCGGAAGACTAGCGGGAGGGCCCACAGATACGCAGTATTTT
CSGRLAGGPTDTQYF
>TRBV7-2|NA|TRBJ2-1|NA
TGTGCCAGCAGCCCAACATTTGGGGGGTTGTTCTTC
CASSPTFGGLFF
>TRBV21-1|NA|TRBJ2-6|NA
TGTGCCAGCAGCAAAGATGAGGGAACTGGGGCCAACGTCCTGACTTTC
CASSKDEGTGANVLTF
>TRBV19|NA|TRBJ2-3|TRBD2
TGTGCCAGTAGTAATGGACTAGCGGGAGGGCCGGATACGCAGTATTTT
CASSNGLAGGPDTQYF
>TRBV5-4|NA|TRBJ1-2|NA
TGTGCCAGCAGCTTGGGTTTGTGGGATAACTATGGCTACACCTTC
CASSLGLWDNYGYTF
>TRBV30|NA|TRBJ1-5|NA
TGTGCCTGGAGCAACAGTTCGCGCAATCAGCCCCAGCATTTT
CAWSNSSRNQPQHF
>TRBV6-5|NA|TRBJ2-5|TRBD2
TGTGCCAGCGCTGTCGGGGCTACGGGGAGGGTAGCCCAGTACTTC
CASAVGATGRVAQYF
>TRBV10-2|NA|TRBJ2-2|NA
TGCGCCATCCGGGGCAGATCGAACACCGGGGAGCTGTTTTTT
CAIRGRSNTGELFF
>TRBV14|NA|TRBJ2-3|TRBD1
TGTGCCAGCCTCCAGGGGGCCCCTAGCACAGATACGCAGTATTTT
CASLQGAPSTDTQYF
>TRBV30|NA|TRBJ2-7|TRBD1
TGTGCCTGGAGTGCTGACAGGGGTGTCAACGAGCAGTACTTC
CAWSADRGVNEQYF
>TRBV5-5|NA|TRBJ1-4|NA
TGTGCCAGCAGCTTAGAAGGGGCTCGATGGGAAAAACTGTTTTTT
CASSLEGARWEKLFF
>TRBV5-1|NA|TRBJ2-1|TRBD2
TGCGCCAGCAGCTTGGGGCTAGCGGGAGCCTACAATGAGCAGTTCTTC
CASSLGLAGAYNEQFF
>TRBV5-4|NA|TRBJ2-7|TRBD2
TGTGCCAGCAGCTTGGGATCGCTAGCGGGAATCTCCTACGAGCAGTACTTC
CASSLGSLAGISYEQYF
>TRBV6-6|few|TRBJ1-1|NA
TGTGCCAGCAGTTCCAGCTATTTCAACACTGAAGCTTTCTTT
CASSSSYFNTEAFF
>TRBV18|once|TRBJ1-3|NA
TGTGCCAGCTCACCAGGACAGACGTCTGGAAACACCATATATTTT
CASSPGQTSGNTIYF
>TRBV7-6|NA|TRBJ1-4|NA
TGTGCCAGCAGCTCGGGGGGGCTGGGTGAAAAACTGTTTTTT
CASSSGGLGEKLFF
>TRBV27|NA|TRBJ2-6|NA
TGTGCCAGCAGTTTAGCCCTTGGAGGGGCGGGGGCCAACGTCCTGACTTTC
CASSLALGGAGANVLTF
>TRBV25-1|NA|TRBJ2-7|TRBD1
TGTGCCAGCAGTACCCCCAGGGGGCTTTCCCACGAGCAGTACTTC
CASSTPRGLSHEQYF
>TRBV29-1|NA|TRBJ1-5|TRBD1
TGCAGCGTTGCGCAGGGGACAGATAGCAATCAGCCCCAGCATTTT
CSVAQGTDSNQPQHF
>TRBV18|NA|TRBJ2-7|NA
TGTGCCAGCTCACCACGAGCGCAAACGCCCGAGCAGTACTTC
CASSPRAQTPEQYF
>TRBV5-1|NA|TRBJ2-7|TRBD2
TGCGCCAGCAGCCTGACTAGCGTCAGCTCCTACGAGCAGTACTTC
CASSLTSVSSYEQYF